This TCR beta chain originates from a study of OX40 agonist ivuxolimab in advanced cancers. Overall study context: Patients achieving partial responses numbered three: one hepatocellular carcinoma case and two cutaneous melanoma cases.

Study observations and caveats: CD4+ and CD8+ blood T cells expanded clonally by week 6 at 0.1 to 3.0 mg/kg.

Only in-frame clones appear in the TCRdb table, and some are missing; sequencing was by immunoSEQ multiplex PCR. Here the sample spans over 50,000 clones, 80% to 85% being singletons. Only a few counts were recorded for this clone. Its antigen is currently unknown. The sequence was obtained from an adult with an advanced solid tumor such as melanoma, head and neck, liver or kidney cancer. Here the sequenced sample was CD4+ or CD8+ T cells sorted from blood, taken in a trial of the OX40 agonist ivuxolimab.

CDR3 residues: CAWSVTGSNEKLFF. The CDR3 DNA is TGTGCCTGGAGTGTAACGGGGTCTAATGAAAAACTGTTTTTT. V is TRBV30 and J is TRBJ1-4; D unresolved. Trimming took 0 bases from V and 3 from J, leaving 8 bases between them. From germline, CDR1 is GTSNPN and CDR2 SVGIG (reference sequence). This CDR3 spans 14 amino acids.